The next 15 T cell receptor beta chains were all read from a single sample in a study of blood T cell repertoires in COVID-19. Sequencing used immunoSEQ multiplex PCR; TCRdb keeps in-frame clones, though not all of them. The sample lists more than 200,000 clones, around four fifths occurring once. Sequencing was done on a sample of peripheral blood. The receptors here all came from a man aged 55 to 70 with acute or convalescent COVID-19.

The chain recombines TRBV6-2 or TRBV6-3 with TRBJ1-4; TRBD1 matches at 7 bases. CDR1 is MNHEY, CDR2 SVGEGT, per germline. The CDR3 contains 15 residues. V lost 4 bases to trimming and J lost 5 bases; unmatched junction nucleotides: 7. The CDR3 coding sequence is TGTGCCAGCAGTTCCCAAAAGGGGGCGAATGAAAAACTGTTTTTT. Translation gives CASSSQKGANEKLFF.

The CDR3 is CASTLRDRGGSGANVLTF. CDR3 bases: TGCGCCAGCACCCTCAGGGACCGAGGGGGCTCTGGGGCCAACGTCCTGACTTTC. This rearrangement joins TRBV5-1 to TRBJ2-6; TRBD1 might be the D (6 bases). The CDR3 is 18 amino acids. CDR1 is SGHRS, CDR2 YFSETQ, per germline. V gave up 6 bases and J gave up 0 bases, with 19 bases separating them. Full variable domain (missing parts from reference TRBV5-1 and TRBJ2-6): KAGVTQTPRYLIKTRGQQVTLSCSPISGHRSVSWYQQTPGQGLQFLFEYFSETQRNKGNFPGRFSGRQFSNSRSEMNVSTLELGDSALYLCASTLRDRGGSGANVLTFGAGSRLTVL.

J is TRBJ1-2 and V is TRBV19; D remains unclear. Between the trimmed V and J ends, which lost 4 bases and 3 bases, there was a span of 9 bases. Germline assignment: CDR1 LNHDA and CDR2 SQIVND (reference sequence). The CDR3 consists of 13 residues. The CDR3 region has the DNA TGTGCCAGTAGTACAGGAATGGACTATGGCTACACCTTC. Translation: CASSTGMDYGYTF.

The V and J genes are TRBV3-1 (or the pseudogene TRBV3-2) and TRBJ2-7; D unclear. The CDR3 has 12 amino acids. Germline V gene sequence: CDR1 LGHDT, CDR2 YNNKEL (reference sequence). V was cut by 1 base and J by 6 bases, with 7 bases left in between. CDR3: CASSQVSGEQYF. Written as DNA, the CDR3 is TGTGCCAGCAGCCAAGTGTCAGGCGAGCAGTACTTC.

The chain is built from TRBV6-5 and TRBJ1-6; no definite D call. Germline loops: CDR1 MNHEY, CDR2 SVGAGI. The CDR3 extends over 16 amino acids. V lost 4 bases and J lost 0, with 10 bases in between. The CDR3 DNA reads TGTGCCAGCAGTTCCCTCGGAGTCTCCTATAATTCACCCCTCCACTTT. Protein product: CASSSLGVSYNSPLHF.

This chain joins TRBV11-2 and TRBJ2-5; 8 bases fit TRBD2. The CDR3 runs 15 residues. Looked up from germline, CDR1 is SGHAT and CDR2 is FQNNGV. The ends lost 3 bases at V and 0 bases at J; junction bases unmatched: 3. CDR3 in DNA: TGTGCCAGCAGCTTTAGCGGGGAGTACCAAGAGACCCAGTACTTC. Its translation is CASSFSGEYQETQYF.

J is TRBJ2-7 and V is TRBV11-2; D gene unclear. V lost 1 base, J lost 4 bases, and 5 bases lay in between. Per germline, CDR1 SGHAT and CDR2 FQNNGV. The CDR3 is made up of 12 amino acids. Here the CDR3 reads CASSLAGYEQYF. Written as DNA, the CDR3 is TGTGCCAGCAGCTTAGCCGGGTACGAGCAGTACTTC.

The chain recombines TRBV6-4 with TRBJ1-2, with TRBD1 as a possible D gene (5 bases). Trimming removed 0 bases at V and 0 bases at J, with 14 bases between. This CDR3 comprises 17 residues. Germline lookup yields CDR1 MRHNA and CDR2 SNTAGT. The CDR3 loop is CASSDSSGSFPNYGYTF. CDR3 in DNA: TGTGCCAGCAGTGACTCATCAGGGTCGTTTCCTAACTATGGCTACACCTTC.

CDR3 region: CATSPDGEEQYF. The CDR3 DNA reads TGTGCCACCAGCCCAGACGGAGAGGAGCAGTATTTT. The chain links TRBV15 to TRBJ2-3; the D is unclear. The V gene's germline CDR1 is LNHNV and CDR2 YYDKDF (reference sequence). The CDR3 covers 12 residues. V lost 5 bases to trimming and J lost 11 bases, with 14 bases between them.

The rearrangement uses TRBV7-9 and TRBJ1-3; the D gene is possibly TRBD1 (5 bases). Trimming stripped 2 bases from V and 4 bases from J, with 12 bases between. Germline V gene lookup returns CDR1 SEHNR and CDR2 FQNEAQ (reference sequence). The CDR3 length is 15 residues. The CDR3 DNA follows: TGTGCCAGCAGCTTATTAGGGGCGGGAGGAAACACCATATATTTT. The encoded protein is CASSLLGAGGNTIYF.

The V and J genes are TRBV3-1 (or the pseudogene TRBV3-2) and TRBJ2-5, with TRBD2 identical over 7 bases. After removal of 4 bases from V and 5 bases from J, the junction contained 7 bases not matched to a gene. Looked up from germline, CDR1 is LGHDT and CDR2 is YNNKEL (reference sequence). This CDR3 contains 14 residues. The CDR3 loop reads CASSPRGNAETQYF. The CDR3 DNA sequence: TGTGCCAGCAGCCCGCGGGGGAACGCGGAGACCCAGTACTTC.

The V call is TRBV10-3, the J call TRBJ2-7; 8 bases line up with TRBD1. The CDR3 totals 13 residues. Looked up from germline, CDR1 is ENHRY and CDR2 is SYGVKD. Germline trimming cut 4 bases from V and 4 bases from J; bases unmatched to any gene: 3. The CDR3 loop reads CAISGTGNYEQYF. CDR3 sequence (DNA): TGTGCCATCAGTGGGACAGGGAATTACGAGCAGTACTTC.

The rearrangement joins TRBV5-1 to TRBJ2-1; 7 bases match TRBD1. Germline V gene data show CDR1 as SGHRS and CDR2 as YFSETQ. This CDR3 is built from 14 residues. Trimming at V came to 4 bases and at J to 6 bases, leaving 7 bases not matched to a gene. DNA for the CDR3: TGCGCCAGCAGCCACGAGGCAGGGGGCAATGAGCAGTTCTTC. The encoded protein is CASSHEAGGNEQFF.

The chain employs TRBV28 and TRBJ2-3; TRBD1 matches at 10 bases. V dropped 5 bases and J dropped 7; count of bases not matched to a gene: 6. The germline gives CDR1 MDHEN, CDR2 SYDVKM. This CDR3 is built from 14 residues. The CDR3 bases are TGTGCCAGCAGTGTGACAGGGGGCGGGAATACGCAGTATTTT. Translating it yields CASSVTGGGNTQYF. Using reference TRBV28 and TRBJ2-3 for the parts outside the CDR3, the full variable domain is DVKVTQSSRYLVKRTGEKVFLECVQDMDHENMFWYRQDPGLGLRLIYFSYDVKMKEKGDIPEGYSVSREKKERFSLILESASTNQTSMYLCASSVTGGGNTQYFGPGTRLTVL.

The genes are TRBV10-3 and TRBJ1-1; D is unclear. The CDR3 is 13 residues long. With 2 bases removed from V and 4 bases from J, the gap between germline ends came to 8 bases. The germline CDR1 and CDR2 sequences are ENHRY and SYGVKD. This CDR3 is CAISEGVVTEAFF. CDR3 bases: TGTGCCATCAGTGAGGGAGTGGTCACTGAAGCTTTCTTT.